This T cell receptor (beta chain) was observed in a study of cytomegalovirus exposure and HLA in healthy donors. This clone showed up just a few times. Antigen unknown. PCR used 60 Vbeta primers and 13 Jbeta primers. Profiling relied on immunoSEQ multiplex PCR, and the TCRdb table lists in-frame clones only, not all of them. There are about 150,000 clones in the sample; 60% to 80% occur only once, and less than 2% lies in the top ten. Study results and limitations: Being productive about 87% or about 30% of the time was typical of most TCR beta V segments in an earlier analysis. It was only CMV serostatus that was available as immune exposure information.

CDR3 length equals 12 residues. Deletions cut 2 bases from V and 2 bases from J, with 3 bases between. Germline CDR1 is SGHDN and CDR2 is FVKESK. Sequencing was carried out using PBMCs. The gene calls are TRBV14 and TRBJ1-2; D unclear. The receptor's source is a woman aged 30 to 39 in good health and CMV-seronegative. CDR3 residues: CASSQQNYGYTF. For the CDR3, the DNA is TGTGCCAGCAGCCAACAAAACTATGGCTACACCTTC.